This T cell receptor beta chain was sequenced in a study of blood T cell repertoires in COVID-19. Turning to the study itself: Both acute and convalescent COVID-19 samples were obtained from the United States, Italy and Spain. Sources were T cells, B-cell-depleted T cells, or PBMCs; the material itself was cDNA or gDNA.

The CDR3 length is 17 residues. In germline, CDR1 is SGHNT, CDR2 YYREEE (reference sequence). The V and J ends lost 4 bases and 2 bases, in that order; junction bases with no gene match: 10. Authors' data handling: Quantification of nucleated cells was approximated via reference gene primer amplification. Assay used: immunoSEQ multiplex PCR; TCRdb lists only in-frame clones, some missing. V, J and clone size are taken as reported in that table, and D and trimming were inferred from the DNA itself. Of 59,000 or so clones in the sample, approximately 85% were seen once. The TCR was taken from a human donor in a cohort sampled during active COVID-19. The sample comprised peripheral blood. This sequence joins TRBV5-4 and TRBJ2-1; 9 nucleotides agree with TRBD2. The CDR3 spells CASSLAGRGGAYNEQFF. CDR3 bases: TGTGCCAGCAGCCTGGCAGGGCGGGGGGGCGCCTACAATGAGCAGTTCTTC.